This T cell receptor beta chain was documented in a study of neoadjuvant anti-PD-1 for oral cavity cancer. The time point: after neoadjuvant nivolumab, at surgical resection. The CDR3 is 13 amino acids. Germline V lookup: CDR1 SGHDN, CDR2 FVKESK. V was cut by 6 bases and J by 5 bases, with 13 bases left in between. This clone was seen a single time. TCRdb's table, derived via immunoSEQ multiplex PCR, lists solely in-frame clones and lacks some. Seen here are about 42,000 clones, 60% to 80% observed once, and the top ten hold 4% to 5%. Here the sequenced sample was PBMCs, taken after nivolumab (anti-PD-1) treatment. This TCR derives from a person aged 35 to 85 with oral cavity squamous cell carcinoma. This sequence joins TRBV14 and TRBJ1-1; TRBD1 is a possible D gene (5 bases). The CDR3 region has the DNA TGTGCCAGCAGATCCGGGGGAGGGACTGAAGCTTTCTTT. Translation: CASRSGGGTEAFF.